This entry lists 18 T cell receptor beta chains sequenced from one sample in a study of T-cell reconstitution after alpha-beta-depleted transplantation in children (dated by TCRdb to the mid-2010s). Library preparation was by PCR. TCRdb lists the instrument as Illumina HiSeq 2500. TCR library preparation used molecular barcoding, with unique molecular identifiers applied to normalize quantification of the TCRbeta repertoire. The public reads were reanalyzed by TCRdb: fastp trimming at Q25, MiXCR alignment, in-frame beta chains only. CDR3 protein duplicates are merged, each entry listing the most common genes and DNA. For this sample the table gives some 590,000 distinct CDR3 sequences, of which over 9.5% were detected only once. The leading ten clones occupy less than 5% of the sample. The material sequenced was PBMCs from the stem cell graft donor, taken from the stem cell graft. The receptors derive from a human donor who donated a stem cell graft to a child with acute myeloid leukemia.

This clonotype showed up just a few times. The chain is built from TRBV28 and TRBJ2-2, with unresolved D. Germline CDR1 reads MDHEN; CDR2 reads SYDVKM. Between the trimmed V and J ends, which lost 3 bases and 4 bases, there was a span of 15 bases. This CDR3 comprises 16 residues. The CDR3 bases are TGTGCCAGCAGTTTCGCAAGTGGAATACTCACCGGGGAGCTGTTTTTT. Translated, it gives CASSFASGILTGELFF.

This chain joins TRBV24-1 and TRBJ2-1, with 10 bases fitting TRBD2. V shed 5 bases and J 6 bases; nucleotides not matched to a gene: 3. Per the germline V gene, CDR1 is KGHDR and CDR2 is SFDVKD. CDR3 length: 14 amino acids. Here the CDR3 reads CATSGLAGSNEQFF. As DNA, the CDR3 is TGTGCCACCAGTGGACTAGCGGGCAGCAATGAGCAGTTCTTC.

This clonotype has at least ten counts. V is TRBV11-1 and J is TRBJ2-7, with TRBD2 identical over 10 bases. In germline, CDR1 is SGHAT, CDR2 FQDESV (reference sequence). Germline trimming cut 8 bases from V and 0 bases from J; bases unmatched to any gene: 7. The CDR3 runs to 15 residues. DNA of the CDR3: TGTGCCAGCCGTCCCGGACTAGCGGACTCCTACGAGCAGTACTTC. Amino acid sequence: CASRPGLADSYEQYF.

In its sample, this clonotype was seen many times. CDR3 in DNA: TGCAGTGCTAGTTCGTCCGGGACTAGCACAGATACGCAGTATTTT. This codes for CSASSSGTSTDTQYF. V is TRBV20-1 and J is TRBJ2-3, with D possibly being TRBD2 (6 bases). V lost 3 bases and J 0 bases, leaving 13 bases between the germline ends. From germline, CDR1 is DFQATT and CDR2 SNEGSKA (reference sequence). The CDR3 has 15 residues.

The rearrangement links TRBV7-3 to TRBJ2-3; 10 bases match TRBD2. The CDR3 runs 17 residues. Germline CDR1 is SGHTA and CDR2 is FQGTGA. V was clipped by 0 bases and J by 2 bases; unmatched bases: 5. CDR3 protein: CASSLTGAGGVTDTQYF. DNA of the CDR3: TGTGCCAGCAGCTTAACCGGAGCGGGAGGGGTCACAGATACGCAGTATTTT.

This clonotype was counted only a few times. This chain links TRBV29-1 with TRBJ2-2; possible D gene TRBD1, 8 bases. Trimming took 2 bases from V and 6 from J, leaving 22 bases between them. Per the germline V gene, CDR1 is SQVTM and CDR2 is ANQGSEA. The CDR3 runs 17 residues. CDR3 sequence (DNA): TGCAGCGTTGAAAATTGGACAGGGAAGGGAGGGGCCGGGGAGCTGTTTTTT. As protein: CSVENWTGKGGAGELFF.

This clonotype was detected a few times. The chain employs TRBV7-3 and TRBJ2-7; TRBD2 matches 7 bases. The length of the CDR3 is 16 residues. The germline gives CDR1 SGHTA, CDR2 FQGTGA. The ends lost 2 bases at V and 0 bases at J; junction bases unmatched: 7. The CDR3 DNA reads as TGTGCCAGCAGCTTACGGGGGAGGGGAGACTCCTACGAGCAGTACTTC. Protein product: CASSLRGRGDSYEQYF.

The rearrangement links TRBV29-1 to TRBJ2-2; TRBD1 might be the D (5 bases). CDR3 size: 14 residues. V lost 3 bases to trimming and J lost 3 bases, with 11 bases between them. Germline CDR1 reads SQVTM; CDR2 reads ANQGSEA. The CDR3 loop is CSVDKGQYTGELFF. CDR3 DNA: TGCAGCGTTGATAAGGGGCAGTACACCGGGGAGCTGTTTTTT.

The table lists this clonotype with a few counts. This chain's CDR3 is CASSLRGIWQFF. The DNA of the CDR3 is TGTGCCAGCAGTCTTCGCGGTATTTGGCAGTTCTTC. The V and J genes are TRBV28 and TRBJ2-1, with D uncertain. The CDR3 extends over 12 amino acids. With 5 bases removed from V and 12 bases from J, the gap between germline ends came to 14 bases. Germline lookup yields CDR1 MDHEN and CDR2 SYDVKM.

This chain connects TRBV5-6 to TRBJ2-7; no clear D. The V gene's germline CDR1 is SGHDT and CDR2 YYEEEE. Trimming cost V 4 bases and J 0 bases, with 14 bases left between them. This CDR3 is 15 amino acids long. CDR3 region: CASSAPFELSYEQYF. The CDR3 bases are TGTGCCAGCAGCGCGCCCTTTGAACTCTCCTACGAGCAGTACTTC.

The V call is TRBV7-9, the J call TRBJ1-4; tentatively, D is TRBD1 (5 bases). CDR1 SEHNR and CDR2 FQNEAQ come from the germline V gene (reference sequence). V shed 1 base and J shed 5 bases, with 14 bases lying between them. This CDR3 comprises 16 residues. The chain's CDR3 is CASSLGTSGGNEKLFF. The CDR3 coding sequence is TGTGCCAGCAGCTTAGGGACAAGTGGAGGGAATGAAAAACTGTTTTTT.

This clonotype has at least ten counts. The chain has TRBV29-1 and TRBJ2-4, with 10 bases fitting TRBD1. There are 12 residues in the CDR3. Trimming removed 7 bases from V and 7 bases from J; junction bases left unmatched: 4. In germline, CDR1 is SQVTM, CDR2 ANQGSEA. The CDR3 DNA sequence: TGCAGCGCAGGGACAGGGGACAACATTCAGTACTTC. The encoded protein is CSAGTGDNIQYF.

The CDR3 bases are TGTGCCAGCAGCCCCGGACGGACAACTAATGAAAAACTGTTTTTT. Translating gives CASSPGRTTNEKLFF. J is TRBJ1-4 and V is TRBV12-3 or TRBV12-4; D is uncertain. Trimming removed 6 bases at V and 0 bases at J, with 11 bases between. CDR3 size: 15 residues.

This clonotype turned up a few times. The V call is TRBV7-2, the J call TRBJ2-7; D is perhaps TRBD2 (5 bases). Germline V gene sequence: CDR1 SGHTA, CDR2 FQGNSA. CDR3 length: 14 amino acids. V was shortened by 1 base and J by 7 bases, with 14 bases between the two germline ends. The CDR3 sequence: CASSLGRVEEEQYF. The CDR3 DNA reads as TGTGCCAGCAGCTTAGGGCGGGTGGAGGAGGAGCAGTACTTC.

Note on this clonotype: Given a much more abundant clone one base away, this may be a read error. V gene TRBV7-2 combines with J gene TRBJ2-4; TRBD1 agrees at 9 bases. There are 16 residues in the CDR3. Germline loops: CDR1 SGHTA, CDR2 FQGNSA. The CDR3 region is CSSSSQHGTGYNIQCF. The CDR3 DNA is TGTTCCAGCAGTTCACAGCATGGGACAGGGTACAACATTCAGTGCTTC.

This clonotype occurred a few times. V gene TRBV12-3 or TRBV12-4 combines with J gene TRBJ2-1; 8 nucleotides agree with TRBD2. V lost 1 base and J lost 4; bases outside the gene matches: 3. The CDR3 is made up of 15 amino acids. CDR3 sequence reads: CASSLGREEYNEQFF. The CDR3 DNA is TGTGCCAGCAGTTTAGGGCGGGAGGAATACAATGAGCAGTTCTTC.

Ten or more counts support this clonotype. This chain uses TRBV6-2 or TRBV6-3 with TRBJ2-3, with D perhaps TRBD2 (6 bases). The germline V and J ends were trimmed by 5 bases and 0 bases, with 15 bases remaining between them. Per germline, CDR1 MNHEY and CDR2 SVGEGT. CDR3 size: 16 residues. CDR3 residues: CASSNSGQRSTDTQYF. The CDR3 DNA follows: TGTGCCAGCAGTAATAGCGGCCAACGTAGCACAGATACGCAGTATTTT.

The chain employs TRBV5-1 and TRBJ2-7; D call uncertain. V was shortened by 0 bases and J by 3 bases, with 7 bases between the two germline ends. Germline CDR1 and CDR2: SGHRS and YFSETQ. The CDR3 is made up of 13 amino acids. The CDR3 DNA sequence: TGCGCCAGCAGCTTGGTTTTCGGCTACGAGCAGTACTTC. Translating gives CASSLVFGYEQYF. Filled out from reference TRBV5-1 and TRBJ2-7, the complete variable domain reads KAGVTQTPRYLIKTRGQQVTLSCSPISGHRSVSWYQQTPGQGLQFLFEYFSETQRNKGNFPGRFSGRQFSNSRSEMNVSTLELGDSALYLCASSLVFGYEQYFGPGTRLTVT.